Listed below are T cell receptor beta chains from one sample, sequenced in a study of PD-L1 blockade in urothelial cancer. The method was immunoSEQ multiplex PCR; TCRdb's version includes in-frame clones alone and lacks a portion of them. The data show 90,000 to 120,000 clones, about 90% seen once. Sequenced here: PBMCs, sampled around atezolizumab (anti-PD-L1) treatment. These receptors came from a woman of 80 years or more with urothelial cancer. Each CDR3 is given with its conserved first and last residue. D genes are given only for firm matches. Clone size is shown for a subset of rows, as once, few, many or a class of expanded clone.

clone_size: .
d_call: TRBD1
j_call: TRBJ1-2
v_call: TRBV7-3
cdr3_nt: TGTGCCAGCAGCCAACAGGGGCCCCGGGACTATGGCTACACCTTC
cdr3_aa: CASSQQGPRDYGYTF

clone_size: .
d_call: TRBD1
j_call: TRBJ1-5
v_call: TRBV19
cdr3_nt: TGTGCCAGTGGTACGGACAGGGTGACTCAGCCCCAGCATTTT
cdr3_aa: CASGTDRVTQPQHF

clone_size: .
d_call: TRBD1
j_call: TRBJ2-2
v_call: TRBV10-2
cdr3_nt: TGCGCCAGCAGACGGACAGGGGCAAACACCGGGGAGCTGTTTTTT
cdr3_aa: CASRRTGANTGELFF

clone_size: .
d_call: TRBD2
j_call: TRBJ2-7
v_call: TRBV19
cdr3_nt: TGTGCCAGTAGTATCGGTGGGCTAGCGGGAAAATACGAGCAGTACTTC
cdr3_aa: CASSIGGLAGKYEQYF

clone_size: .
d_call: .
j_call: TRBJ1-1
v_call: TRBV23-1
cdr3_nt: TGCGCCAGCAGTCAGGTTCCACCGGGACTGACGAACACTGAAGCTTTCTTT
cdr3_aa: CASSQVPPGLTNTEAFF

clone_size: .
d_call: .
j_call: TRBJ1-1
v_call: TRBV27
cdr3_nt: TGTGCCAGCAGTTTTGACAGGAACGCTGAAGCTTTCTTT
cdr3_aa: CASSFDRNAEAFF

clone_size: .
d_call: .
j_call: TRBJ1-2
v_call: TRBV5-1
cdr3_nt: TGCGCCAGCAGCTTGTGGGCCGGGACTAATTCCGCCTATGGCTACACCTTC
cdr3_aa: CASSLWAGTNSAYGYTF

clone_size: .
d_call: .
j_call: TRBJ1-5
v_call: TRBV5-1
cdr3_nt: TGCGCCAGCAGCTTGACAGGGTCGGACAATCAGCCCCAGCATTTT
cdr3_aa: CASSLTGSDNQPQHF

clone_size: once
d_call: .
j_call: TRBJ1-3
v_call: TRBV14
cdr3_nt: TGTGCCAGCAGCCAATGGAGACCTACCGGAAACACCATATATTTT
cdr3_aa: CASSQWRPTGNTIYF

clone_size: .
d_call: TRBD2
j_call: TRBJ2-7
v_call: TRBV6-5
cdr3_nt: TGTGCCAGCAGTTACTTCGCGGGAGGGCCAGGTGGCGAGCAGTACTTC
cdr3_aa: CASSYFAGGPGGEQYF

clone_size: .
d_call: TRBD2
j_call: TRBJ2-7
v_call: TRBV7-2
cdr3_nt: TGTGCCAGCAGCTTAGCGTGGTCGACTAGCGGAGGAGAGTACGAGCAGTACTTC
cdr3_aa: CASSLAWSTSGGEYEQYF

clone_size: .
d_call: TRBD2
j_call: TRBJ2-7
v_call: TRBV27
cdr3_nt: TGTGCCAGCAGTTTAACCAGCGGGAGGGCCCACCTCTACGAGCAGTACTTC
cdr3_aa: CASSLTSGRAHLYEQYF

clone_size: .
d_call: TRBD2
j_call: TRBJ2-5
v_call: TRBV7-2
cdr3_nt: TGTGCCAGCAGCTCTGGACTAGCGGGCTCGACCCAGTACTTC
cdr3_aa: CASSSGLAGSTQYF

clone_size: .
d_call: TRBD2
j_call: TRBJ2-3
v_call: TRBV5-6
cdr3_nt: TGTGCCAGCAGCTTGGTGGGCGGGAGGTCTGCCACAGATACGCAGTATTTT
cdr3_aa: CASSLVGGRSATDTQYF

clone_size: .
d_call: .
j_call: TRBJ1-5
v_call: TRBV19
cdr3_nt: TGTGCCAGTAGTATAGAGGGCAGCCTAAGCAATCAGCCCCAGCATTTT
cdr3_aa: CASSIEGSLSNQPQHF

clone_size: .
d_call: TRBD1
j_call: TRBJ2-3
v_call: TRBV19
cdr3_nt: TGTGCCAGTAGTATAGATTTTAACAGGGGGATCACAGATACGCAGTATTTT
cdr3_aa: CASSIDFNRGITDTQYF

clone_size: few
d_call: .
j_call: TRBJ2-1
v_call: TRBV28
cdr3_nt: TGTGCCAGCAATTCCCAGGCCGCTCTTCGCTACAATGAGCAGTTCTTC
cdr3_aa: CASNSQAALRYNEQFF

clone_size: .
d_call: TRBD1
j_call: TRBJ2-3
v_call: TRBV5-1
cdr3_nt: TGCGCCAGCAGCTCGACAGGGGGCTGGACAGATACGCAGTATTTT
cdr3_aa: CASSSTGGWTDTQYF

clone_size: .
d_call: TRBD1
j_call: TRBJ2-1
v_call: TRBV18
cdr3_nt: TGTGCCAGCTCACCGGGGACAGGGTCAGGCAATGAGCAGTTCTTC
cdr3_aa: CASSPGTGSGNEQFF

clone_size: .
d_call: .
j_call: TRBJ1-1
v_call: TRBV10-1
cdr3_nt: TGCGCCAGCAGTGACCCGGGACACCCGAACACTGAAGCTTTCTTT
cdr3_aa: CASSDPGHPNTEAFF